Presented here are 21 T cell receptor beta chains from one specimen sequenced in a study of PD-1 blockade in classical Hodgkin lymphoma. Relapse was seen in all patients after autologous stem cell transplantation, and brentuximab vedotin exposure was variable. Generated by immunoSEQ multiplex PCR, the TCRdb table keeps only in-frame clones and is missing some. There are under 20,000 clones in the sample; 75% to 90% occur only once, and around 13% lies in the top ten. The sample in question was peripheral blood mononuclear cells (PBMCs), obtained before the second cycle of nivolumab. These receptors were collected from a human donor with classical Hodgkin lymphoma.

This clone was seen a single time. The chain recombines TRBV7-3 with TRBJ2-5; D unclear. CDR3 length: 14 amino acids. Germline V gene data show CDR1 as SGHTA and CDR2 as FQGTGA. The V end was cut by 1 base, the J end by 5 bases, with 11 bases between. The CDR3 nucleotides are TGTGCCAGCAGCTTAAACCCCTCTAGGGAGACCCAGTACTTC. Its translation is CASSLNPSRETQYF. Complete variable domain (other parts from reference TRBV7-3 and TRBJ2-5): GAGVSQTPSNKVTEKGKYVELRCDPISGHTALYWYRQSLGQGPEFLIYFQGTGAADDSGLPNDRFFAVRPEGSVSTLKIQRTERGDSAVYLCASSLNPSRETQYFGPGTRLLVL.

V is TRBV5-1 and J is TRBJ1-2; D remains ambiguous. Germline CDR1 and CDR2: SGHRS and YFSETQ. Trimming removed 0 bases at V and 8 bases at J, with 8 bases between. This CDR3 region has 12 residues. The CDR3 bases are TGCGCCAGCAGCTTGGCCGGGGAGGGCTACACCTTC. This gives the protein CASSLAGEGYTF. Based on the CDR3 plus reference TRBV5-1 and TRBJ1-2, the full variable domain is KAGVTQTPRYLIKTRGQQVTLSCSPISGHRSVSWYQQTPGQGLQFLFEYFSETQRNKGNFPGRFSGRQFSNSRSEMNVSTLELGDSALYLCASSLAGEGYTFGSGTRLTVV.

The J gene is TRBJ2-7, the V gene TRBV27; D possibly uses TRBD1 or TRBD2 (5 bases each). V lost 5 bases, J lost 2 bases, and 10 bases lay in between. CDR1 and CDR2 (germline): MNHEY, SMNVEV (reference sequence). The CDR3 has 13 residues. CDR3 DNA sequence: TGTGCCAGCAGTCCAGGGACGCCCTACGAGCAGTACTTC. It encodes CASSPGTPYEQYF.

CDR3 nucleotides: TGTGCCAGCAGTGGAGGACAGGGGGACTATGGCTACACCTTC. Amino acids: CASSGGQGDYGYTF. V is TRBV6-6 and J is TRBJ1-2; 10 nucleotides match TRBD1. This CDR3 spans 14 amino acids. With 5 bases clipped from V and 3 bases from J, the junction kept 3 bases outside the gene matches. CDR1 is MNHNY and CDR2 is SVGAGI in the germline V gene (reference sequence).

Regarding this clone: At one end the junction does not follow the germline gene, possibly because of a read error. This chain connects TRBV7-7 to TRBJ1-6, with 7 positions matching TRBD1. The CDR3 has 15 amino acids. CDR1 is SSHAT and CDR2 is FNYEAQ in the germline V gene (reference sequence). DNA for the CDR3: TGTGCTAGCAGCTTAGGACAGGTGGATAATTCACCCCTCCACTTT. Protein sequence: CASSLGQVDNSPLHF.

This chain uses TRBV5-1 with TRBJ2-3; D perhaps matches TRBD2 (6 bases). This CDR3 is built from 15 residues. Trimming took 3 bases from V and 1 from J, leaving 12 bases between them. Germline V gene sequence: CDR1 SGHRS, CDR2 YFSETQ. CDR3 coding DNA: TGCGCCAGCAGCTCCCTCGGGGAGGGCACAGATACGCAGTATTTT. Translation gives CASSSLGEGTDTQYF.

This sequence joins TRBV7-3 and TRBJ2-1; TRBD2 agrees at 8 bases. The length of the CDR3 is 15 residues. CDR1 and CDR2 (germline): SGHTA, FQGTGA. Unmatched junction bases numbered 9, after V lost 2 bases and J lost 9 bases. The CDR3 loop reads CASSLLGGASGEQFF. CDR3 nucleotides: TGTGCCAGCAGCTTACTCGGGGGGGCCTCTGGTGAGCAGTTCTTC.

V and J are TRBV7-3 and TRBJ1-2, with TRBD1 as a possible D gene (5 bases). Germline loops: CDR1 SGHTA, CDR2 FQGTGA. V lost 2 bases, J lost 8 bases, and 12 bases lay in between. The CDR3 has 13 residues. The CDR3 reads CASSLGGHRGYTF. The DNA of the CDR3 is TGTGCCAGCAGCTTAGGCGGACATCGAGGCTACACCTTC.

Sample share makes this clone large. The chain joins TRBV19 to TRBJ1-3; D gene uncertain. The CDR3 is made up of 15 amino acids. Per the germline V gene, CDR1 is LNHDA and CDR2 is SQIVND (reference sequence). The V gene lost 1 base and the J gene lost 8 bases, with 15 bases spanning the gap. The CDR3 sequence is CASSIGLTTLDTIYF. DNA of the CDR3: TGTGCCAGTAGTATAGGTCTTACTACGTTGGACACCATATATTTT.

This CDR3 reads CSTSTGRGEAFF. For the CDR3, the DNA is TGCAGCACATCTACAGGTAGGGGTGAAGCTTTCTTT. The genes are TRBV29-1 and TRBJ1-1; weak D call: TRBD1 (5 bases). The V gene lost 8 bases and the J gene lost 7 bases, with 17 bases spanning the gap. CDR3 length equals 12 residues. Germline loops: CDR1 SQVTM, CDR2 ANQGSEA.

In nucleotides, the CDR3 is TGCGCCAGCAGTTCAGCGGGGGGTAACTACAATGAGCAGTTCTTC. This gives the protein CASSSAGGNYNEQFF. The V call is TRBV5-1, the J call TRBJ2-1; TRBD2 aligns across 9 bases. V was pared by 5 bases and J by 3 bases, with 6 bases of the junction left unmatched. There are 15 residues in the CDR3. Germline V gene data show CDR1 as SGHRS and CDR2 as YFSETQ.

The chain carries TRBV7-2 and TRBJ1-1, with D unclear. Germline V gene sequence: CDR1 SGHTA, CDR2 FQGNSA. Deletions cut 1 base from V and 1 base from J, with 7 bases between. The CDR3 contains 14 residues. CDR3 DNA sequence: TGTGCCAGCAGCTTAGGGTCGGCGAACACTGAAGCTTTCTTT. This encodes CASSLGSANTEAFF. Full variable domain (outside the CDR3, taken from reference TRBV7-2 and TRBJ1-1): GAGVSQSPSNKVTEKGKDVELRCDPISGHTALYWYRQSLGQGLEFLIYFQGNSAPDKSGLPSDRFSAERTGGSVSTLTIQRTQQEDSAVYLCASSLGSANTEAFFGQGTRLTVV.

V usage is TRBV6-1 and J usage is TRBJ2-1; D may be TRBD2 (5 bases). V gave up 5 bases and J gave up 1 base, with 12 bases separating them. Germline-derived CDR1 and CDR2 are MNHNS and SASEGT. The CDR3 extends over 15 amino acids. The CDR3 loop reads CASSPRTDSYNEQFF. CDR3 nucleotides: TGTGCCAGCAGTCCTCGGACTGATTCCTACAATGAGCAGTTCTTC.

The V call is TRBV29-1, the J call TRBJ2-3; 10 bases fit TRBD2. CDR1 is SQVTM, CDR2 ANQGSEA, per germline. The CDR3 is made up of 14 amino acids. The V segment lost 6 bases and the J segment 7 bases; nucleotides outside the gene matches: 10. CDR3 coding DNA: TGCAGCGTCCCCACGAGCGGGGGGGCTTATACGCAGTATTTT. Translated: CSVPTSGGAYTQYF.

The rearrangement links TRBV19 to TRBJ1-5; TRBD1 agrees at 9 bases. The junction had 5 bases not matched to a gene; V was cut back by 8 bases and J by 3 bases. Looked up from germline, CDR1 is LNHDA and CDR2 is SQIVND (reference sequence). The CDR3 totals 14 residues. CDR3 protein: CASRDRALNQPQHF. As DNA, the CDR3 is TGTGCCAGTCGGGACAGGGCACTCAATCAGCCCCAGCATTTT.

This chain joins TRBV5-4 and TRBJ2-3; 13 positions agree with TRBD2. With 4 bases clipped from V and 3 bases from J, the junction kept 8 bases outside the gene matches. From germline, CDR1 is SGHNT and CDR2 YYREEE (reference sequence). The CDR3 spans 17 residues. The CDR3 here is CASSPSTSGGTTDTQYF. The CDR3 coding sequence is TGTGCCAGCAGCCCCTCGACTAGCGGGGGGACTACAGATACGCAGTATTTT.

The V call is TRBV4-1, the J call TRBJ1-1; no clear D gene. CDR1 is MGHRA, CDR2 YSYEKL, per germline. Between the trimmed V and J ends, which lost 0 bases and 1 base, there was a span of 6 bases. The length of the CDR3 is 14 residues. This CDR3 is CASSQELGNTEAFF. In nucleotides, the CDR3 is TGCGCCAGCAGCCAAGAGTTAGGGAACACTGAAGCTTTCTTT.

The rearrangement joins TRBV30 to TRBJ2-7; TRBD2 might be the D (5 bases). The ends were cut back, 2 bases at V and 4 bases at J, with 12 bases in the middle. Germline V gives CDR1 GTSNPN, CDR2 SVGIG (reference sequence). This CDR3 region has 13 residues. The CDR3 coding sequence is TGTGCCTGGAGTTGGACCCCGGGGTACGAGCAGTACTTC. This sequence encodes CAWSWTPGYEQYF.

This clone was counted a few times. The chain combines TRBV5-1 with TRBJ1-6; D is perhaps TRBD1 (5 bases). From germline, CDR1 is SGHRS and CDR2 YFSETQ. V was shortened by 0 bases and J by 9 bases, with 13 bases between the two germline ends. The CDR3 has 15 amino acids. CDR3 coding DNA: TGCGCCAGCAGCTTGGGGACACAGGTCGGTTCACCCCTCCACTTT. Translated: CASSLGTQVGSPLHF.

J is TRBJ1-5 and V is TRBV5-5; 9 bases agree with TRBD1. Germline V gene sequence: CDR1 SGHKS, CDR2 YYEKEE (reference sequence). The V and J ends lost 0 bases and 7 bases, in that order; junction bases with no gene match: 5. The CDR3 is 15 residues long. As DNA, the CDR3 is TGTGCCAGCAGCTTGGGGGACAGGGAAAGGCAGCCCCAGCATTTT. This gives the protein CASSLGDRERQPQHF.

This chain uses TRBV7-2 with TRBJ2-3; maybe TRBD1 (6 bases). The CDR3 spans 15 residues. V lost 2 bases, J lost 4 bases, and 13 bases lay in between. Germline CDR1 SGHTA, CDR2 FQGNSA. The CDR3 nucleotides read TGTGCCAGCAGCTTACATCCAGGGGTTGCAGATACGCAGTATTTT. This codes for CASSLHPGVADTQYF.